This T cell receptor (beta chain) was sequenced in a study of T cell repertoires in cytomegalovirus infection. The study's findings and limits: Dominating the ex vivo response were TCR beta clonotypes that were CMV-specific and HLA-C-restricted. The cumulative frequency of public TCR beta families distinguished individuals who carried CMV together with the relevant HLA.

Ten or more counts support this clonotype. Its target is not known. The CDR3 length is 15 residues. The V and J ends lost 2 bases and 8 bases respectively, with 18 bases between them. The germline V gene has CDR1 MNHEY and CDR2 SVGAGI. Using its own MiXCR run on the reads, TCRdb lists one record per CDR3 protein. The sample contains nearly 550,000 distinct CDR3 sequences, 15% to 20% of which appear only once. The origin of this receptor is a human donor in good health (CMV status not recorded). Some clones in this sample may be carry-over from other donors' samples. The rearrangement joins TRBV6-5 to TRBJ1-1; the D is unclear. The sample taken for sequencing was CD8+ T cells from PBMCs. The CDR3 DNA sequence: TGTGCCAGCAGTTACAGGGTGCAGTCGGCACCCGAAGCTTTCTTT. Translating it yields CASSYRVQSAPEAFF.